Shown below are 2 T cell receptor beta chains from a single sample sequenced in a study of CD8 T cells in Susac syndrome. A quantity of roughly 0.5 to 1 ug RNA underwent reverse transcription using random hexamers. TCRdb reprocessed the immunoSEQ multiplex PCR reads via MiXCR and lists one record per CDR3 protein. The table has 100,000 or so distinct CDR3 sequences, about nine tenths seen once. Sequenced sample: CD8+ T cells from PBMCs. Receptors were obtained from a human donor in good health.

The CDR3 loop reads CSAVRTDHEAFF. The CDR3 DNA reads as TGCAGTGCCGTACGGACGGACCATGAAGCTTTCTTT. This chain joins TRBV20-1 and TRBJ1-1; D gene unclear. The CDR3 contains 12 residues. Germline V lookup: CDR1 DFQATT, CDR2 SNEGSKA (reference sequence). The ends were cut back, 6 bases at V and 7 bases at J, with 15 bases in the middle.

The chain has TRBV12-5 and TRBJ2-3, with unresolved D. The CDR3 is 14 residues long. Trimming left V 2 bases short and J 2 bases short, with 8 bases between. In germline, CDR1 is LGHNT, CDR2 FRNRAP. Here the CDR3 reads CASGLSFATDTQYF. As DNA, the CDR3 is TGTGCTAGTGGTTTGTCGTTCGCCACAGATACGCAGTATTTT.